The clone carrying this T cell receptor (beta chain) was seen only a few times. Antigen specificity is unknown. RNA was extracted and reverse transcribed into cDNA as the sequencing template. Some clones are missing from TCRdb's copy, which holds only in-frame ones; the method was immunoSEQ multiplex PCR. The sample holds about 180,000 clones; approximately 52% are singletons and the top ten take 16%. These data come from a study of CD8+ T cells in alopecia areata. Study-level results: Normal skin contains resident alphabeta T cells, and these are also sequenced in scalp samples.

Treatment here: oral pan-JAK inhibitor, 5-10 mg twice daily. Alopecia areata patients provided lesional scalp punch biopsies and peripheral blood, both collected for the study. This TCR came from a human donor with alopecia areata. The sample was CD4+ T cells sorted from blood, taken around week 55, from a patient treated with tofacitinib.

Here the CDR3 reads CASSLEVQKAGGYTF. The DNA for the CDR3 is TGCGCCAGCAGCTTGGAAGTTCAAAAGGCAGGGGGCTACACCTTC. The V and J genes are TRBV5-1 and TRBJ1-2; D is perhaps TRBD1 (5 bases). CDR3 length equals 15 residues. V lost 0 bases, J lost 8 bases, and 17 bases lay in between. CDR1 is SGHRS, CDR2 YFSETQ, per germline.